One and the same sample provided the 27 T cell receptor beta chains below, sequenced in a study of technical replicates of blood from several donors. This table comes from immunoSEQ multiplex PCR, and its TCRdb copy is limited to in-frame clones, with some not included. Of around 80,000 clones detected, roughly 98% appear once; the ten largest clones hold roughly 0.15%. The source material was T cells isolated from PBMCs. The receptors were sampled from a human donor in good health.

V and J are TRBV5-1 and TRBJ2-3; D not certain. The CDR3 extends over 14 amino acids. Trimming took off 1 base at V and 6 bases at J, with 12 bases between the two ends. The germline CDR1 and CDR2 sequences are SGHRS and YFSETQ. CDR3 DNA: TGCGCCAGCAGCTTGTCGTCTAGTAGGGATACGCAGTATTTT. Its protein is CASSLSSSRDTQYF.

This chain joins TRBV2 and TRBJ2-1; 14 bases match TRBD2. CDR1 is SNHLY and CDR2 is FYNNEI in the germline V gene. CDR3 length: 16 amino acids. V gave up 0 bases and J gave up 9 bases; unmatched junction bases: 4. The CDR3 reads CASSEAPGLAGGEQFF. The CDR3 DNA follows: TGTGCCAGCAGTGAAGCGCCAGGACTAGCGGGAGGTGAGCAGTTCTTC.

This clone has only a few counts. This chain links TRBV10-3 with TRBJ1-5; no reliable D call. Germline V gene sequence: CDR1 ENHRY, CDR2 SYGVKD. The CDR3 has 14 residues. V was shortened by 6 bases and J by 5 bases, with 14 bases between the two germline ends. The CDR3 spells CAIRGNTEDQPQHF. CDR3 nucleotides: TGTGCCATCAGGGGGAACACGGAGGATCAGCCCCAGCATTTT.

CDR3 DNA: TGCGCCAGCAGCCAATTTGACAGGTCACAAGAGACCCAGTACTTC. It codes for CASSQFDRSQETQYF. The chain uses TRBV4-1 and TRBJ2-5; weak D call: TRBD1 (6 bases). With 2 bases removed from V and 2 bases from J, the gap between germline ends came to 12 bases. The V gene's germline CDR1 is MGHRA and CDR2 YSYEKL. This CDR3 is built from 15 residues.

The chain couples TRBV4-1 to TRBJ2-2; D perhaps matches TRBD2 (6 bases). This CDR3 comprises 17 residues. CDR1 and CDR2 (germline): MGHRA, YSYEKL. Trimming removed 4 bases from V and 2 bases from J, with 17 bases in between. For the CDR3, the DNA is TGCGCCAGCAGCCCCCACCCTGGAGGGATTAACACCGGGGAGCTGTTTTTT. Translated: CASSPHPGGINTGELFF.

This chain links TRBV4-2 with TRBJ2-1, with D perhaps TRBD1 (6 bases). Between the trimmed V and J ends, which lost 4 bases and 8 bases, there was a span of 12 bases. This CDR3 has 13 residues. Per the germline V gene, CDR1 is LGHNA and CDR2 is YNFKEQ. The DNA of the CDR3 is TGTGCCAGCAGCCTACAGGGTCGGGATGAGCAGTTCTTC. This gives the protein CASSLQGRDEQFF.

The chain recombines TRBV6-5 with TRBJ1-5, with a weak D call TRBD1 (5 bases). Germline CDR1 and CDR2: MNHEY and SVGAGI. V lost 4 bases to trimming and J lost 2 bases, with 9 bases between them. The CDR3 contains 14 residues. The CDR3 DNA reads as TGTGCCAGCAGTTCACAGGCGGGCAATCAGCCCCAGCATTTT. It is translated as CASSSQAGNQPQHF.

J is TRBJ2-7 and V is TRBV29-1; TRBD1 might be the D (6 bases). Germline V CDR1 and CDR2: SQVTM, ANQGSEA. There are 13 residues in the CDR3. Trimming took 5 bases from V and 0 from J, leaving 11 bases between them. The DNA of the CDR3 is TGCAGCGTTAGGACAGTAAGCTCCTACGAGCAGTACTTC. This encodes CSVRTVSSYEQYF.

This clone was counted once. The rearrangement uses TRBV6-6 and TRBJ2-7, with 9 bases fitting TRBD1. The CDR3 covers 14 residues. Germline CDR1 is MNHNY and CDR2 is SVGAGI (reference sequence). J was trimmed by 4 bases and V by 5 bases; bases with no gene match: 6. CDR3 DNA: TGTGCCAGCAGTACCGGGACAGGGCTTTACGAGCAGTACTTC. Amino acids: CASSTGTGLYEQYF.

For the CDR3, the DNA is TGCGCCAGCAGTTTCGAGACTGGTGGTGGCTACACCTTC. It encodes CASSFETGGGYTF. The chain is built from TRBV10-1 and TRBJ1-2; D not certain. Germline CDR1 WNHNN, CDR2 SYGVQD (reference sequence). This CDR3 spans 13 amino acids. Trimming removed 5 bases at V and 7 bases at J, with 14 bases between.

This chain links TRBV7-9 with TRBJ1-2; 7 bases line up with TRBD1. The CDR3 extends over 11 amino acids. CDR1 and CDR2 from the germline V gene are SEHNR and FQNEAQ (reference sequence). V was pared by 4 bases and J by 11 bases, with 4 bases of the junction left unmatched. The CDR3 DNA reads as TGTGCCAGCAGCTCGGGACAGATTTACACCTTC. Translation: CASSSGQIYTF.

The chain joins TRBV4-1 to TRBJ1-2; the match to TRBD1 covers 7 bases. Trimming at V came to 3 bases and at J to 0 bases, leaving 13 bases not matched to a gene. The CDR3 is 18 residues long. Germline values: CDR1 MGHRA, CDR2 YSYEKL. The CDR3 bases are TGCGCCAGCAGCCACCGGACGGGACAGAAGGAAGCTAACTATGGCTACACCTTC. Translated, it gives CASSHRTGQKEANYGYTF.

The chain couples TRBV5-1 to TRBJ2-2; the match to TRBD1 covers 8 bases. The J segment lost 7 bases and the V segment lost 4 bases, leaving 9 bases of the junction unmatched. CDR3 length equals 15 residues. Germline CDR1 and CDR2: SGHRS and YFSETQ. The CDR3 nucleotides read TGCGCCAGCAGCAAGGACGGACAGGGTGGCGGGGAGCTGTTTTTT. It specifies CASSKDGQGGGELFF.

The CDR3 DNA is TGTGCCAGCAGTTACTCGGGAGTCACTGAAGCTTTCTTT. It codes for CASSYSGVTEAFF. The J gene is TRBJ1-1, the V gene TRBV6-5; D gene uncertain. V lost 0 bases and J 4 bases, leaving 6 bases between the germline ends. Germline-derived CDR1 and CDR2 are MNHEY and SVGAGI. This CDR3 is built from 13 residues.

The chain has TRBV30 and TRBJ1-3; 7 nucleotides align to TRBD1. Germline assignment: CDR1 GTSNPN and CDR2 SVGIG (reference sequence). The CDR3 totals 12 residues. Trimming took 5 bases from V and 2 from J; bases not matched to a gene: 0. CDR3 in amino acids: CAWDRAGNTIYF. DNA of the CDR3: TGTGCCTGGGACAGGGCTGGAAACACCATATATTTT.

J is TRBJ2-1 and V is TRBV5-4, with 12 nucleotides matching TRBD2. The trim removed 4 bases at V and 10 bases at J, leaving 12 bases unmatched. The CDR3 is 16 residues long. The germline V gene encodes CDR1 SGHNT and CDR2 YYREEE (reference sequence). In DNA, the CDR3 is TGTGCCAGCAGCCGGCTGGGACTAGCGGGCTTAAGAGAGCAGTTCTTC. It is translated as CASSRLGLAGLREQFF. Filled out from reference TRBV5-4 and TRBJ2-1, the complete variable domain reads ETGVTQSPTHLIKTRGQQVTLRCSSQSGHNTVSWYQQALGQGPQFIFQYYREEENGRGNFPPRFSGLQFPNYSSELNVNALELDDSALYLCASSRLGLAGLREQFFGPGTRLTVL.

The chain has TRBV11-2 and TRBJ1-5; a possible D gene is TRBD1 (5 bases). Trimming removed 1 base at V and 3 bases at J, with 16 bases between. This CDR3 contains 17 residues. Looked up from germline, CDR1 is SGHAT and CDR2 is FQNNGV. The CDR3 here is CASSLALGHRLNQPQHF. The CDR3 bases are TGTGCCAGCAGCTTAGCCCTCGGACACCGACTCAATCAGCCCCAGCATTTT.

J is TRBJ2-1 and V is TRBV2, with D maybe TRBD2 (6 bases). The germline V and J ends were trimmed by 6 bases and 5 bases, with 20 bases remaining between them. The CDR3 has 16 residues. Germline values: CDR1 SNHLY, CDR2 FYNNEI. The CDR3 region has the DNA TGTGCCAGCAGCGGAGGGCCGGGGTGGGAGGACAATGAGCAGTTCTTC. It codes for CASSGGPGWEDNEQFF.

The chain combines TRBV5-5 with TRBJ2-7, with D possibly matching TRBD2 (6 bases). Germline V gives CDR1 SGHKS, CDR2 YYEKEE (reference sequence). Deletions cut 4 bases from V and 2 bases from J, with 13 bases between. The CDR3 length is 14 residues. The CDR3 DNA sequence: TGTGCCAGCAGCGGGCGGGACGGACCCTACGAGCAGTACTTC. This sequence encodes CASSGRDGPYEQYF.

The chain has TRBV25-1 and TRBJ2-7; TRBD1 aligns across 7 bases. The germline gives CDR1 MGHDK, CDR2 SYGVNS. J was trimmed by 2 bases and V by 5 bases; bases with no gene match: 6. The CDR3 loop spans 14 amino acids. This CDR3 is CASSPRQGAYEQYF. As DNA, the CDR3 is TGTGCCAGCAGTCCCCGGCAGGGGGCCTACGAGCAGTACTTC.

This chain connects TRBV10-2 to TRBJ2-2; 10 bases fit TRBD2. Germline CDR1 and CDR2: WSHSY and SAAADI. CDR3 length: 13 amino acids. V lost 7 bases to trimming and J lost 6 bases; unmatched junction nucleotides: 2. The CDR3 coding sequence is TGCGCCAGCATTCTAGCGGGAGCCGGGGAGCTGTTTTTT. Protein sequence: CASILAGAGELFF.

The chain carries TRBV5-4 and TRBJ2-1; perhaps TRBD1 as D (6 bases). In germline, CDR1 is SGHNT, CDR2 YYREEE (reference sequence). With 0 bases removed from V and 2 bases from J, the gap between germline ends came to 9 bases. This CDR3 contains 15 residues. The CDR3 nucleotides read TGTGCCAGCAGCTTGGACAGGGCCACCTACAATGAGCAGTTCTTC. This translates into CASSLDRATYNEQFF. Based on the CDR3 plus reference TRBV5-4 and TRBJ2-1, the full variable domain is ETGVTQSPTHLIKTRGQQVTLRCSSQSGHNTVSWYQQALGQGPQFIFQYYREEENGRGNFPPRFSGLQFPNYSSELNVNALELDDSALYLCASSLDRATYNEQFFGPGTRLTVL.

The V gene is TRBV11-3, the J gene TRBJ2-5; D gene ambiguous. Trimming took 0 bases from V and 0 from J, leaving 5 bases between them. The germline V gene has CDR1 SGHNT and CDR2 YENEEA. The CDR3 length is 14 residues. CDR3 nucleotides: TGTGCCAGCAGCTTAGATCGGTACCAAGAGACCCAGTACTTC. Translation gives CASSLDRYQETQYF.

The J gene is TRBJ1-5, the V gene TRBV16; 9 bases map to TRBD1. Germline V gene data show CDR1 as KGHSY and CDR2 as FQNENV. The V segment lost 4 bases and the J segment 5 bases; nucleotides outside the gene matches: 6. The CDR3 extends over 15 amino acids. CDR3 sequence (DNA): TGTGCCAGCAGCCGGACAGGGGACTCATATCAGCCCCAGCATTTT. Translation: CASSRTGDSYQPQHF.

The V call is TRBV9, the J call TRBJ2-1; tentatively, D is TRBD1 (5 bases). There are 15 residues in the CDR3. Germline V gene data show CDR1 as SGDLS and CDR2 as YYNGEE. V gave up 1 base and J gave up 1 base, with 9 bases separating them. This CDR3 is CASSVLGASYNEQFF. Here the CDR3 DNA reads TGTGCCAGCAGCGTACTAGGGGCTTCCTACAATGAGCAGTTCTTC. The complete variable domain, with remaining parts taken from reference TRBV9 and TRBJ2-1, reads DSGVTQTPKHLITATGQRVTLRCSPRSGDLSVYWYQQSLDQGLQFLIQYYNGEERAKGNILERFSAQQFPDLHSELNLSSLELGDSALYFCASSVLGASYNEQFFGPGTRLTVL.

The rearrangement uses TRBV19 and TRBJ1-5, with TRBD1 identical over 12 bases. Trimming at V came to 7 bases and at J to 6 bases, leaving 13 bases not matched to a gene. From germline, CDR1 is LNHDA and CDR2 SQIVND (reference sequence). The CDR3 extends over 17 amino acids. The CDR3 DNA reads TGTGCCAGTACCGCGTATTTCCGGGACAGGGGGCGTCAGCCCCAGCATTTT. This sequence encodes CASTAYFRDRGRQPQHF.

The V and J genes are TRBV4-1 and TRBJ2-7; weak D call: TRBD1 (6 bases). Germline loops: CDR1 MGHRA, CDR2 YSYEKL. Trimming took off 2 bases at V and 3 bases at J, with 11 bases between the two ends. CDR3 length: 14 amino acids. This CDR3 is CASSQTRGVYEQYF. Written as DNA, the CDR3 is TGCGCCAGCAGCCAAACCAGGGGTGTCTACGAGCAGTACTTC.